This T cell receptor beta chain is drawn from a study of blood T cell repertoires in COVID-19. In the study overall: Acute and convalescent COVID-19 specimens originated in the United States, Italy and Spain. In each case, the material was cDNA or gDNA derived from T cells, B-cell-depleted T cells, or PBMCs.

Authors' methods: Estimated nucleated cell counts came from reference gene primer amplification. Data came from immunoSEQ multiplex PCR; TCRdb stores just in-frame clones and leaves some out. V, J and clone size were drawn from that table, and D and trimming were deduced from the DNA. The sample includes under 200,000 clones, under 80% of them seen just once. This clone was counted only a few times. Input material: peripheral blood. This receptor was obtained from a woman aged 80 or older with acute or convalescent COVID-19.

The CDR3, as DNA: TGTGCCAGCAGCCATCGTCAGATCAATCAGCCCCAGCATTTT. As protein: CASSHRQINQPQHF. This chain links TRBV14 with TRBJ1-5; D uncertain. Per the germline V gene, CDR1 is SGHDN and CDR2 is FVKESK. The CDR3 sequence is 14 residues long. V was pared by 3 bases and J by 3 bases, with 9 bases between.